This T cell receptor (beta chain) was found in a study of T cells in Graves' hyperthyroidism and ophthalmopathy. Amplification targeted TCR beta CDR3 regions from RNA transcripts. The HTBI primer set drove a first-round RT-PCR of the TCR CDR3. One entry per CDR3 protein, called by TCRdb with MiXCR from the multiplex PCR reads. The sample includes hundreds of thousands of distinct CDR3 sequences, 14% to 15% of them seen just once. The CDR3 has 15 residues. J lost 6 bases, V lost 4 bases, and 6 bases had no gene match. Germline V gene sequence: CDR1 SGHRS, CDR2 YFSETQ. Duration under 3 months, a NOSPECS grade of at least 4, and a Clinical Activity Score of at least 3 characterized the ophthalmopathy patients.

The chain employs TRBV5-1 and TRBJ2-7; TRBD2 matches at 14 bases. Sequencing input: blood. This TCR derives from a woman in her forties with Graves' ophthalmopathy. The CDR3, as DNA: TGCGCCAGCAGCCCGGGACTAGCGGGAGAGAGCGAGCAGTACTTC. This sequence encodes CASSPGLAGESEQYF.